What follows describes a single T cell receptor (beta chain). The sample comes from a study of blood T cell repertoires in COVID-19. Repertoires were generated with immunoSEQ multiplex PCR, while TCRdb's copy carries only in-frame clones and drops some. The sample lists approximately 250,000 clones, about 87% occurring once. Between the trimmed V and J ends, which lost 7 bases and 5 bases, there was a span of 15 bases. Germline V CDR1 and CDR2: LNHDA, SQIVND (reference sequence). The CDR3 consists of 14 residues. Cohorts were based on clinical histories the participants reported. The sample was PBMCs or T cells enriched from blood (not recorded which). This clonotype was obtained from a woman aged 35 to 49 with acute COVID-19. The chain uses TRBV19 and TRBJ1-5; D might be TRBD1 (6 bases). The CDR3 protein is CASTLQGFHQPQHF. The DNA for the CDR3 is TGTGCCAGTACCCTACAGGGATTTCATCAGCCCCAGCATTTT.